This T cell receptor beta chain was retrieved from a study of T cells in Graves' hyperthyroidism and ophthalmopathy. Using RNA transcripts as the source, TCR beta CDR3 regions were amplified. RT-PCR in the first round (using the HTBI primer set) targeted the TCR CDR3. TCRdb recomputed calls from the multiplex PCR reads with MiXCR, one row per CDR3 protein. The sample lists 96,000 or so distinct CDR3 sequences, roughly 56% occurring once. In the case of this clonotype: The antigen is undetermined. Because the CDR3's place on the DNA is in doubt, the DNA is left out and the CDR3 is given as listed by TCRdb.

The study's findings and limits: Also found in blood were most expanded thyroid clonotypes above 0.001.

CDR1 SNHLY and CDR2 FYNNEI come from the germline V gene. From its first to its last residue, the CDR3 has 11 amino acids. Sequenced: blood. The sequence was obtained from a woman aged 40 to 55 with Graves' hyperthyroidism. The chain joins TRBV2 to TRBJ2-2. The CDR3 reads CASIVQGSCFF.